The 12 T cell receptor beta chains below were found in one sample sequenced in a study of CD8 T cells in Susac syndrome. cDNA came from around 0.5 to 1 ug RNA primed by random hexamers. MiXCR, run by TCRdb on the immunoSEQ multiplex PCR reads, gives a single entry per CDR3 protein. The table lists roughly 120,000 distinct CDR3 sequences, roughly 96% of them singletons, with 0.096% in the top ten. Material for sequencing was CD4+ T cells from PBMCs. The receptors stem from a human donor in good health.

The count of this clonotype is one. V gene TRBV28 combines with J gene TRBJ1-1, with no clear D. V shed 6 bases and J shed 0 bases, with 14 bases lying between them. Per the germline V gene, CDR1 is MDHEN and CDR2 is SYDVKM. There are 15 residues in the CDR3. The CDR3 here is CASSPPTGMNTEAFF. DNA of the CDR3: TGTGCCAGCAGCCCCCCGACGGGGATGAACACTGAAGCTTTCTTT. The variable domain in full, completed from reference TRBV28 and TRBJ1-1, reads DVKVTQSSRYLVKRTGEKVFLECVQDMDHENMFWYRQDPGLGLRLIYFSYDVKMKEKGDIPEGYSVSREKKERFSLILESASTNQTSMYLCASSPPTGMNTEAFFGQGTRLTVV.

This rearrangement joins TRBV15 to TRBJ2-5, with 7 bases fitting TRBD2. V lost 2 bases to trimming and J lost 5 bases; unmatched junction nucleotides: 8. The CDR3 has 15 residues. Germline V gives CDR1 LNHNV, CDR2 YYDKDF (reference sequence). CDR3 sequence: CATSRRDYRGETQYF. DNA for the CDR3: TGTGCCACCAGCAGAAGGGACTACCGAGGGGAGACCCAGTACTTC.

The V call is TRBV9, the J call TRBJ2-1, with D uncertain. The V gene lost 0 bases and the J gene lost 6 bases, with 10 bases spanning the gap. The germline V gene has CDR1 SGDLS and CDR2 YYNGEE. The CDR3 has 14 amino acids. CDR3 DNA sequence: TGTGCCAGCAGCGTAGCAGGTCTCGGCAATGAGCAGTTCTTC. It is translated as CASSVAGLGNEQFF.

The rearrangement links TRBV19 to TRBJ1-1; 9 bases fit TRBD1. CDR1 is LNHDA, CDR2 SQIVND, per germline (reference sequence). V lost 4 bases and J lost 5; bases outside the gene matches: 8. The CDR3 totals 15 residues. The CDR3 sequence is CASSTRQGGNTEAFF. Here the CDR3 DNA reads TGTGCCAGTAGTACCAGACAGGGGGGGAATACTGAAGCTTTCTTT.

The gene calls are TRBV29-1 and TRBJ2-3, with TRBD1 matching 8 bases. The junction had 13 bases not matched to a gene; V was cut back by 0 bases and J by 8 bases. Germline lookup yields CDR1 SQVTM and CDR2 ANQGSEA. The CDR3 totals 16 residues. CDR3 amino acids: CSVEERQGTVLGTQYF. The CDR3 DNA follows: TGCAGCGTTGAAGAGAGACAGGGGACGGTTTTAGGTACGCAGTATTTT.

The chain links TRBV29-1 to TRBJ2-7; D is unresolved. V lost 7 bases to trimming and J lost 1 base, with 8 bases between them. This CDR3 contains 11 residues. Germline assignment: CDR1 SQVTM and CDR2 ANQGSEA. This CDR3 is CSAYSSYEQYF. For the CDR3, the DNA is TGCAGCGCCTACAGTTCCTACGAGCAGTACTTC.

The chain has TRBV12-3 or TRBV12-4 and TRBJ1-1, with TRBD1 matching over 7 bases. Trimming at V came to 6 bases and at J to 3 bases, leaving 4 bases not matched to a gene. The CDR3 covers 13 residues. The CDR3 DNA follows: TGTGCCAGCAGGTTACAGGGGTACACTGAAGCTTTCTTT. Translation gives CASRLQGYTEAFF.

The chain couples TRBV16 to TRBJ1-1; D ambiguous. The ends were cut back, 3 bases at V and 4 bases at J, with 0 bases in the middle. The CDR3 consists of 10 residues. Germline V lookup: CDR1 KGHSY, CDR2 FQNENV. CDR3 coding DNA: TGTGCCAGCAGCCACACTGAAGCTTTCTTT. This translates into CASSHTEAFF.

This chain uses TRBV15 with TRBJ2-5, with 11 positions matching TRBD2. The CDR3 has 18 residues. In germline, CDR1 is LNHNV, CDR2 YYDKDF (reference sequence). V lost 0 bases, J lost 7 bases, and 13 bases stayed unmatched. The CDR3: CATSRDHPSGGFKGTQYF. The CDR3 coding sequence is TGTGCCACCAGCAGAGATCATCCTAGCGGGGGGTTCAAAGGGACCCAGTACTTC. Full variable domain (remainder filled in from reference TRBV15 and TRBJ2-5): DAMVIQNPRYQVTQFGKPVTLSCSQTLNHNVMYWYQQKSSQAPKLLFHYYDKDFNNEADTPDNFQSRRPNTSFCFLDIRSPGLGDTAMYLCATSRDHPSGGFKGTQYFGPGTRLLVL.

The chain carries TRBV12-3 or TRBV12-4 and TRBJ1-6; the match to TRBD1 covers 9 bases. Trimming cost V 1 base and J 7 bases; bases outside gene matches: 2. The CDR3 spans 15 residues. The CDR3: CASSLGGQGNSPLHF. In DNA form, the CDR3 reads TGTGCCAGCAGTTTAGGGGGACAGGGCAATTCACCCCTCCACTTT.

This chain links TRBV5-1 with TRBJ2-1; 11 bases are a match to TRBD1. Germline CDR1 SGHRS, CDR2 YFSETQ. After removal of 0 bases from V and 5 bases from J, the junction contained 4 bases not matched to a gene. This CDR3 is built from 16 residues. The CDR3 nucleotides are TGCGCCAGCAGCTTGGATGGACAGGGGGCAAACAATGAGCAGTTCTTC. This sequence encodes CASSLDGQGANNEQFF. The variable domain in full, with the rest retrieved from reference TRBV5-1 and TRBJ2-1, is KAGVTQTPRYLIKTRGQQVTLSCSPISGHRSVSWYQQTPGQGLQFLFEYFSETQRNKGNFPGRFSGRQFSNSRSEMNVSTLELGDSALYLCASSLDGQGANNEQFFGPGTRLTVL.

CDR3 protein: CSVGGEWGYTF. The CDR3 nucleotides read TGCAGCGTTGGAGGGGAGTGGGGCTACACCTTC. The chain couples TRBV29-1 to TRBJ1-2, with TRBD1 as a possible D gene (5 bases). Trimming stripped 4 bases from V and 8 bases from J, with 11 bases between. This CDR3 has 11 residues. CDR1 and CDR2 from the germline V gene are SQVTM and ANQGSEA.